The 8 T cell receptor beta chains reported below all come from one sample, sequenced in a study of blood T cell repertoires in COVID-19. The method was immunoSEQ multiplex PCR; TCRdb's version includes in-frame clones alone and lacks a portion of them. This sample has roughly 70,000 clones; about four fifths occur once, and the top ten carry 15%. The sample consisted of peripheral blood. Receptors originate from a man between 60 and 70 years old with COVID-19, enrolled during active disease.

The V call is TRBV11-3, the J call TRBJ2-5, with D possibly being TRBD2 (5 bases). V lost 1 base, J lost 3 bases, and 9 bases lay in between. The CDR3 extends over 14 amino acids. From germline, CDR1 is SGHNT and CDR2 YENEEA. CDR3 sequence: CASSLGSSKETQYF. The CDR3 DNA is TGTGCCAGCAGCTTAGGTTCTAGCAAAGAGACCCAGTACTTC.

This clone was counted once. The rearrangement uses TRBV6-5 and TRBJ2-7, with TRBD1 matching 7 bases. The V gene's germline CDR1 is MNHEY and CDR2 SVGAGI. Trimming at V came to 7 bases and at J to 7 bases, leaving 10 bases not matched to a gene. The CDR3 has 13 amino acids. The CDR3 nucleotides read TGTGCCAGCATGAAACAGGGGCCTGGGGAGCAGTACTTC. This translates into CASMKQGPGEQYF.

Note on this clone: Mismatch with germline at one junction end may stem from a read error. The chain recombines TRBV27 with TRBJ1-4; perhaps TRBD1 as D (6 bases). CDR1 and CDR2 (germline): MNHEY, SMNVEV (reference sequence). The CDR3 has 15 residues. CDR3: CASSFTGTTDEKLFF. The CDR3 DNA reads as TGTGCCAGCAGTTTCACCGGGACAACTGATGAAAAACTGTTTTTT.

This sequence joins TRBV9 and TRBJ2-3; maybe TRBD2 (5 bases). V was pared by 2 bases and J by 0 bases, with 10 bases between. This CDR3 has 15 residues. CDR1 and CDR2 from the germline V gene are SGDLS and YYNGEE. CDR3 sequence: CASSVRGYSTDTQYF. The CDR3, as DNA: TGTGCCAGCAGCGTTAGAGGGTATAGCACAGATACGCAGTATTTT.

J is TRBJ2-6 and V is TRBV5-4, with D tentatively TRBD2 (6 bases). Germline V gene lookup returns CDR1 SGHNT and CDR2 YYREEE (reference sequence). The CDR3 consists of 15 residues. The germline V and J ends were trimmed by 4 bases and 4 bases, with 12 bases remaining between them. The CDR3 DNA reads as TGTGCCAGCAGCCCGAAGGAGGGAGGGGCCAACGTCCTGACTTTC. Translated: CASSPKEGGANVLTF.

The rearrangement joins TRBV28 to TRBJ1-4; TRBD1 might be the D (5 bases). The CDR3 sequence is 18 residues long. The V end lost 6 bases, the J end lost 0 bases, and 20 bases lay between the germline ends. Germline CDR1 and CDR2: MDHEN and SYDVKM. The CDR3: CASSESPGLGATNEKLFF. In DNA, the CDR3 is TGTGCCAGCAGCGAGTCCCCGGGACTGGGAGCAACTAATGAAAAACTGTTTTTT. The complete variable domain, with remaining parts taken from reference TRBV28 and TRBJ1-4, reads DVKVTQSSRYLVKRTGEKVFLECVQDMDHENMFWYRQDPGLGLRLIYFSYDVKMKEKGDIPEGYSVSREKKERFSLILESASTNQTSMYLCASSESPGLGATNEKLFFGSGTQLSVL.

The rearrangement joins TRBV5-1 to TRBJ2-5; tentatively, D is TRBD1 (7 bases). The CDR3 is 16 residues long. Germline V gene data show CDR1 as SGHRS and CDR2 as YFSETQ. The V end lost 0 bases, the J end lost 3 bases, and 15 bases lay between the germline ends. CDR3 loop: CASSLAAGGLEETQYF. DNA for the CDR3: TGCGCCAGCAGCTTGGCGGCAGGGGGGCTCGAAGAGACCCAGTACTTC.

The V gene is TRBV25-1, the J gene TRBJ2-3; 8 positions match TRBD1. This CDR3 is built from 15 residues. With 0 bases clipped from V and 4 bases from J, the junction kept 3 bases outside the gene matches. Looked up from germline, CDR1 is MGHDK and CDR2 is SYGVNS. The CDR3 bases are TGTGCCAGCAGTGAATATAGACAGGGGTCAGATACGCAGTATTTT. Translated, it gives CASSEYRQGSDTQYF.